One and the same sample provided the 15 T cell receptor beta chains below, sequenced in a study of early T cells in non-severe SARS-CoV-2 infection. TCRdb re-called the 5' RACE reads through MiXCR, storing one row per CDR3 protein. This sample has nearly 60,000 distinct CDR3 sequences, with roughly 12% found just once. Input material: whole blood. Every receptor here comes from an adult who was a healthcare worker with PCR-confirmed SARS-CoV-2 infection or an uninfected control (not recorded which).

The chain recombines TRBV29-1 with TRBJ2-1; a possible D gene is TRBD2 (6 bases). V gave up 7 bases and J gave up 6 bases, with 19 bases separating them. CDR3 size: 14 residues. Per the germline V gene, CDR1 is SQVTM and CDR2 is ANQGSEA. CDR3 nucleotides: TGCAGCGGTGAGGGGAGTGGAGGGCTCAATGAGCAGTTCTTC. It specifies CSGEGSGGLNEQFF.

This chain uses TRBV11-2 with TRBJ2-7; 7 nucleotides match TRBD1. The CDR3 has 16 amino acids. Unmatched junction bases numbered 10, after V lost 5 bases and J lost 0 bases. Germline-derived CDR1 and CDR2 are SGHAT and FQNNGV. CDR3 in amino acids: CASSPLRRDSSYEQYF. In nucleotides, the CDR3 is TGTGCCAGCAGCCCCCTCCGCCGGGACAGCTCCTACGAGCAGTACTTC.

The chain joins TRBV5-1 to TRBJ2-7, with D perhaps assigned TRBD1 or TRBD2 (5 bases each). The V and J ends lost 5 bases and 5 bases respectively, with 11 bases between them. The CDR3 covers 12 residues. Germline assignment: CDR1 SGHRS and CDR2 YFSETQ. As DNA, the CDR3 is TGCGCCAGCAGGGGTGGGGGACACGAGCAGTACTTC. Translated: CASRGGGHEQYF.

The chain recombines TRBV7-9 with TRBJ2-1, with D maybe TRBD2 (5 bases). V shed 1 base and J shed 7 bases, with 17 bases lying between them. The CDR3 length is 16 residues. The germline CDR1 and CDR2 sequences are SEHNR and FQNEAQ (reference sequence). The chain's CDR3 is CASSLDSASWGNEQFF. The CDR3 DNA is TGTGCCAGCAGCTTAGATTCGGCTAGCTGGGGAAATGAGCAGTTCTTC.

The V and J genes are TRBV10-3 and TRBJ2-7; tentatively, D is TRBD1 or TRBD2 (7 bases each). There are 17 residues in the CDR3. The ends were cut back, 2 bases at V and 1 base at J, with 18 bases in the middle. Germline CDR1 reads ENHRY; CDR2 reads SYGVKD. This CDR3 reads CAISEPKTGRASYEQYF. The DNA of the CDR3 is TGTGCCATCAGTGAGCCGAAGACAGGGAGGGCATCCTACGAGCAGTACTTC.

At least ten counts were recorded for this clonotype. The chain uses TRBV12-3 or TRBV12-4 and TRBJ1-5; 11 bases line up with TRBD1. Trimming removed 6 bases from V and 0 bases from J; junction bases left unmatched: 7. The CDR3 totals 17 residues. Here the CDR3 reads CASSPGTGGYSNQPQHF. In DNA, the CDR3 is TGTGCCAGCAGCCCCGGGACAGGGGGTTATAGCAATCAGCCCCAGCATTTT.

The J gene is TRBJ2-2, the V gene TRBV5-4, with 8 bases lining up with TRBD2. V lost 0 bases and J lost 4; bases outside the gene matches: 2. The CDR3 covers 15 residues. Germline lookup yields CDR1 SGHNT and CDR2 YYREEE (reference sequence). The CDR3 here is CASSLAAGVTGELFF. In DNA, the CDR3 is TGTGCCAGCAGCTTGGCAGCGGGAGTCACCGGGGAGCTGTTTTTT.

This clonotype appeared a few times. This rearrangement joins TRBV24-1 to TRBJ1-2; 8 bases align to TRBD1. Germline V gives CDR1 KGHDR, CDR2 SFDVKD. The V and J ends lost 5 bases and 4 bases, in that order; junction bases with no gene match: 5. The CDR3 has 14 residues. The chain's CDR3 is CATSARQGSYGYTF. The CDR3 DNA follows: TGTGCCACCAGTGCGCGACAGGGGTCCTATGGCTACACCTTC.

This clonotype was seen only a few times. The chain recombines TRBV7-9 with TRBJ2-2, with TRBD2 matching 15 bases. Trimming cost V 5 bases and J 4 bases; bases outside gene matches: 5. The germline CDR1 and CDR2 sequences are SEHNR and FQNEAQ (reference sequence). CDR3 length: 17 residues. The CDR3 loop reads CASSTGLAGGPTGELFF. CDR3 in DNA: TGTGCCAGCAGCACGGGACTAGCGGGAGGACCCACCGGGGAGCTGTTTTTT.

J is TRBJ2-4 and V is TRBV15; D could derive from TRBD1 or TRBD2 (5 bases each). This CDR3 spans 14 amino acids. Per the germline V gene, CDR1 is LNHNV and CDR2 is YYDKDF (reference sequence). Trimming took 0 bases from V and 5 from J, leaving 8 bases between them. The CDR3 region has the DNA TGTGCCACCAGCAGAGACAGGGACGAAAACATTCAGTACTTC. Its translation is CATSRDRDENIQYF.

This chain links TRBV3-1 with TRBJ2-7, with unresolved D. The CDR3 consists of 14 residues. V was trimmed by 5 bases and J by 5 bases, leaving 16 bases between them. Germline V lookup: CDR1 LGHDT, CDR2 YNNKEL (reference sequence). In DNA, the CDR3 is TGTGCCAGCAGCGCCGCCTGGACGGTCCACGAGCAGTACTTC. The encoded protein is CASSAAWTVHEQYF.

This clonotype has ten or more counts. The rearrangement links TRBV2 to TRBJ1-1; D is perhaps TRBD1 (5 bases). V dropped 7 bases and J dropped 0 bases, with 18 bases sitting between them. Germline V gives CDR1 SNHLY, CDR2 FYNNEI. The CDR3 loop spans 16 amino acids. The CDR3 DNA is TGTGCCAGCATCCTAGAGCCGGGGGACCTGAACACTGAAGCTTTCTTT. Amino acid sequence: CASILEPGDLNTEAFF.

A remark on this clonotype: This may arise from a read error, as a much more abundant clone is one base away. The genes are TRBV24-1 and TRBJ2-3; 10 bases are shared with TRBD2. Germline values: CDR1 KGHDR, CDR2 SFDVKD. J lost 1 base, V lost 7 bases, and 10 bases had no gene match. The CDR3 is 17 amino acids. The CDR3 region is CATRDSPGTSGTDTQYF. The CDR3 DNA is TGTGCCACCAGAGACAGTCCTGGGACTAGCGGCACAGATACGCAGTATTTT.

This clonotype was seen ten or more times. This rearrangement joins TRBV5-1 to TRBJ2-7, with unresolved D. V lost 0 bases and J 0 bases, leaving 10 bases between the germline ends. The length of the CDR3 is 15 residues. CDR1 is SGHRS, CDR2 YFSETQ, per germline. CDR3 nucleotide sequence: TGCGCCAGCAGCTTGGCCTCAAGCGCCTCCTACGAGCAGTACTTC. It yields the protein CASSLASSASYEQYF.

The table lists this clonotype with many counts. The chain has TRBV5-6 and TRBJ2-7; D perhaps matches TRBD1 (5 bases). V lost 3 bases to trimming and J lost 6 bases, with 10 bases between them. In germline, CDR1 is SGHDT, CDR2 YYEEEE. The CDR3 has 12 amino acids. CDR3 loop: CASSWTLGEQYF. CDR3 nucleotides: TGTGCCAGCAGCTGGACATTAGGCGAGCAGTACTTC.